A selection of T cell receptor beta chains follows, all from one sample in a study of cytomegalovirus exposure and HLA in healthy donors. Clones were sequenced by immunoSEQ multiplex PCR, and TCRdb holds only the in-frame ones, with some missing. The sample records some 120,000 clones, 89% being singletons. Material for sequencing was PBMCs. The receptors originated from a man younger than 45 in good health and CMV-seronegative. The CDR3 runs from the conserved cysteine through the conserved F or W. The D gene is left open where the match is weak. Not every row has a clone size; where given, it reads once, few, many or a size class.

- TRBJ2-7 TRBV4-2 - TGTGCCAGCAGCCAAGTTCGAGCGGCCGGCCACTACGAGCAGTACTTC CASSQVRAAGHYEQYF
TRBD2 TRBJ2-6 TRBV27 once TGTGCCAGCAGCCCCGGGACTAGGGGGGCCAACGTCCTGACTTTC CASSPGTRGANVLTF
- TRBJ1-6 TRBV7-8 - TGTGCCAGCCGCGGATATAATTCACCCCTCCACTTT CASRGYNSPLHF
- TRBJ2-7 TRBV28 - TGTGCCAGCCAAGGGGGGGCAACCTCAACAGGGTGGAGGGCCTACGAGCAGTACTTC CASQGGATSTGWRAYEQYF
- TRBJ2-7 TRBV6-5 - TGTGCCAGCAGTGGGGGGACAGCCCGGTTATGGCAGTACTTC CASSGGTARLWQYF
TRBD1 TRBJ1-2 TRBV11-1 - TGTGCCAGCATACTCCTGGGACAGCACTATGGCTACACCTTC CASILLGQHYGYTF
- TRBJ2-7 TRBV21-1 - TGTGCCAGCAGCATTCGGGGAAACGGGTACGAGCAGTACTTC CASSIRGNGYEQYF
- TRBJ2-7 TRBV6-1 - TGTGCCAGCAGTGGCGAGGGGGTTTGGGGGTCCTACGAGCAGTACTTC CASSGEGVWGSYEQYF
TRBD1 TRBJ1-2 TRBV10-3 - TGTGCCATCAGGGCCCCCGGGACAGACTATGGCTACACCTTC CAIRAPGTDYGYTF
- TRBJ1-2 TRBV7-2 few TGTGCCAGCAGCTTAGTGCGGGGGTACTATGGCTACACCTTC CASSLVRGYYGYTF
- TRBJ1-1 TRBV18 - TGTGCCAGCTCACCCAGGGGTCTAGGGAACACTGAAGCTTTCTTT CASSPRGLGNTEAFF
TRBD2 TRBJ2-5 TRBV9 - TGTGCCAGCAGCAACGGGGGGGCGGAGGCCCAGTACTTC CASSNGGAEAQYF
- TRBJ1-5 TRBV6-5 - TGTGCCAGCAGTCCGCTAAATAGCAATCAGCCCCAGCATTTT CASSPLNSNQPQHF
TRBD1 TRBJ2-7 TRBV6-1 - TGTGCCAGCAGTGTCGAGCGGACAGGGATGTACGAGCAGTACTTC CASSVERTGMYEQYF
- TRBJ1-4 TRBV11-2 once TGTGCCAGCAGCTTAGTCGGGGGAAATTGGGAAAAACTGTTTTTT CASSLVGGNWEKLFF
- TRBJ1-1 TRBV27 - TGTGCCAGCAGTTTATTAGGGGGAGCCACTGAAGCTTTCTTT CASSLLGGATEAFF
TRBD2 TRBJ2-2 TRBV7-9 - TGTGCCAGCAGCCTGACGGGGGGTAGAGGAGTCGGGGAGCTGTTTTTT CASSLTGGRGVGELFF